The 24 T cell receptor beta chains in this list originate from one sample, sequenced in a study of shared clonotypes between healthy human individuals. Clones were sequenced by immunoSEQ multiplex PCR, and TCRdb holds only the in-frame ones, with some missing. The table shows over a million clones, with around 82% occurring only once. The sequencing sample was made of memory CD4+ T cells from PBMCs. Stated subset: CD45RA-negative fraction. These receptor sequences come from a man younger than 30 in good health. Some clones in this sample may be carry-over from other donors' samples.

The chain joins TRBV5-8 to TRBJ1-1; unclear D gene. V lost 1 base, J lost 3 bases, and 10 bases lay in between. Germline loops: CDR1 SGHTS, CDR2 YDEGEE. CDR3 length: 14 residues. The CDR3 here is CASSLNRGDTEAFF. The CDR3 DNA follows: TGTGCCAGCAGCTTGAATCGGGGTGACACTGAAGCTTTCTTT.

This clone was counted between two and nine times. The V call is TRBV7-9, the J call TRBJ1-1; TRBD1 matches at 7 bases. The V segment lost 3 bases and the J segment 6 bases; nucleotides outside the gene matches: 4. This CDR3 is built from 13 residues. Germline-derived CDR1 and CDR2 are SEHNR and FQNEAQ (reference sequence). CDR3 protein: CASSFQGGAEAFF. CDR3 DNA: TGTGCCAGCAGCTTCCAGGGGGGAGCTGAAGCTTTCTTT. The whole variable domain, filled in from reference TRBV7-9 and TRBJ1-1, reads DTGVSQNPRHKITKRGQNVTFRCDPISEHNRLYWYRQTLGQGPEFLTYFQNEAQLEKSRLLSDRFSAERPKGSFSTLEIQRTEQGDSAMYLCASSFQGGAEAFFGQGTRLTVV.

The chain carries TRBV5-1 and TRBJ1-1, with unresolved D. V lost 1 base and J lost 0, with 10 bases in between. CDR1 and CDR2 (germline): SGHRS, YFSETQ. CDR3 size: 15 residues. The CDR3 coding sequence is TGCGCCAGCAGCTTGTTTGGAGCTATGAACACTGAAGCTTTCTTT. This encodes CASSLFGAMNTEAFF.

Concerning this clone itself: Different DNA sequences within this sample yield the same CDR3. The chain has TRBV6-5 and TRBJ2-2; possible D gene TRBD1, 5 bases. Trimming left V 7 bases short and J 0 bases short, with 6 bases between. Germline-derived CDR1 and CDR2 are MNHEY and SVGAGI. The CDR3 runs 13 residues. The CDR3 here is CASKGANTGELFF. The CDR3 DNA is TGTGCCAGCAAAGGGGCGAACACCGGGGAGCTGTTTTTT.

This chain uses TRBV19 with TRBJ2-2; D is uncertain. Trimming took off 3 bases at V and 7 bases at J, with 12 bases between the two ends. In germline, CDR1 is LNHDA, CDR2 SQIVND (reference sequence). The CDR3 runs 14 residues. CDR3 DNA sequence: TGTGCCAGTAGTATCCCCGGGCTGGTCGGGGAGCTGTTTTTT. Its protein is CASSIPGLVGELFF.

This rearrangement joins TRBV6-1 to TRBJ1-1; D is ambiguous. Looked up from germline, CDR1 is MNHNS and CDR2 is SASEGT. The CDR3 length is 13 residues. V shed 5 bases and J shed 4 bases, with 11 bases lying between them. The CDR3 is CASSNHIGTEAFF. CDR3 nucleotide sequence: TGTGCCAGCAGTAATCACATAGGCACTGAAGCTTTCTTT.

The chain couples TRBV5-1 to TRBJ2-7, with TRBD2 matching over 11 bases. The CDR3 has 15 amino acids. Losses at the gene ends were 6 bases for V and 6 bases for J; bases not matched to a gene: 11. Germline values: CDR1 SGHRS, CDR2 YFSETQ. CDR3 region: CASMMGTSGGGEQYF. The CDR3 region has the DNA TGCGCCAGCATGATGGGGACTAGCGGAGGGGGCGAGCAGTACTTC.

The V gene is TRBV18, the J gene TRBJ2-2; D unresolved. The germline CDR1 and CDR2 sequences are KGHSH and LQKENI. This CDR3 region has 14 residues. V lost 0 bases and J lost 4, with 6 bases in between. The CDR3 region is CASSPPSPTGELFF. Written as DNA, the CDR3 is TGTGCCAGCTCACCACCGTCCCCCACCGGGGAGCTGTTTTTT.

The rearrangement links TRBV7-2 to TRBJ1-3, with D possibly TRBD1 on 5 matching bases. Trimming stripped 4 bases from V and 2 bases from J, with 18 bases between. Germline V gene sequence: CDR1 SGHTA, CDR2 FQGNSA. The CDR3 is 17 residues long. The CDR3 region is CASSSQPRVLAGNTIYF. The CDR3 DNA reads TGTGCCAGCAGCTCCCAACCCAGGGTCCTCGCTGGAAACACCATATATTTT.

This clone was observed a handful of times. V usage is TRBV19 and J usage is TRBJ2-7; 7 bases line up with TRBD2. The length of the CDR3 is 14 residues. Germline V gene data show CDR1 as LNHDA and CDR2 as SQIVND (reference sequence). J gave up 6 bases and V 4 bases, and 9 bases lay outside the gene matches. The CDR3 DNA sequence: TGTGCCAGTAGTAGACTAGCTGCCCCAAGCGAGCAGTACTTC. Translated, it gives CASSRLAAPSEQYF.

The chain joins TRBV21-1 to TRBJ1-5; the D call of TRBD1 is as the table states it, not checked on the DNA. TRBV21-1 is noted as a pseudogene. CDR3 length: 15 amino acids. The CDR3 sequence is CASSRPGQYNQPQHF. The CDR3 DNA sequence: TGTGCCAGCAGCAGGCCGGGACAGTACAATCAGCCCCAGCATTTT.

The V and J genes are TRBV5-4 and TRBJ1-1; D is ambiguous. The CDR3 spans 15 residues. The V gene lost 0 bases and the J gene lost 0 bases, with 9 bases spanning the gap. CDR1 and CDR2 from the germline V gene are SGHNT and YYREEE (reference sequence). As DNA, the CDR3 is TGTGCCAGCAGCTTGGAGCAGTCGATGAACACTGAAGCTTTCTTT. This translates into CASSLEQSMNTEAFF.

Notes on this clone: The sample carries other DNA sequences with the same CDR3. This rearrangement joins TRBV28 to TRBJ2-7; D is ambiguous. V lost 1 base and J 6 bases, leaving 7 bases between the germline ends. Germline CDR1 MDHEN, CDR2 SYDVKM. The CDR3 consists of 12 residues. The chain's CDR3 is CASSLLGFEQYF. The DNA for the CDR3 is TGTGCCAGCAGTTTATTGGGTTTCGAGCAGTACTTC.

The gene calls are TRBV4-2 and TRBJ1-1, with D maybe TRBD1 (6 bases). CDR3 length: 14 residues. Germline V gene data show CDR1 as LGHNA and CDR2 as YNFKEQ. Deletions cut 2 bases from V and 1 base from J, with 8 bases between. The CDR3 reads CASSQPDRNTEAFF. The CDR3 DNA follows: TGTGCCAGCAGCCAACCGGACAGGAACACTGAAGCTTTCTTT.

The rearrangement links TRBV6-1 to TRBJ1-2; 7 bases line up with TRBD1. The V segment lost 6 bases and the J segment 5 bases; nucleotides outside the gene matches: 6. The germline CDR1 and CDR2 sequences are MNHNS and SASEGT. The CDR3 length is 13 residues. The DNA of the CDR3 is TGTGCCAGCAGGGAGACAGGGCTTTATGGCTACACCTTC. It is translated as CASRETGLYGYTF.

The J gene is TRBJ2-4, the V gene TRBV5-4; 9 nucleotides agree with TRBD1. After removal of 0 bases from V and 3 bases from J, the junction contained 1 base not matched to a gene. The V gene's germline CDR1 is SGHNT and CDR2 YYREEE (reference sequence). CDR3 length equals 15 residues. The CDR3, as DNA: TGTGCCAGCAGCTTGGGGGGACAGGGCAAAAACATTCAGTACTTC. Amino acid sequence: CASSLGGQGKNIQYF.

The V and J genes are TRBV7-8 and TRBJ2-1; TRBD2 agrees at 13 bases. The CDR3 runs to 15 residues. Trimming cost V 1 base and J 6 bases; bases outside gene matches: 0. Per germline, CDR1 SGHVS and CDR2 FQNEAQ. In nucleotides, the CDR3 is TGTGCCAGCAGCTTAGGACTAGCGGGGGGCAATGAGCAGTTCTTC. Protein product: CASSLGLAGGNEQFF.

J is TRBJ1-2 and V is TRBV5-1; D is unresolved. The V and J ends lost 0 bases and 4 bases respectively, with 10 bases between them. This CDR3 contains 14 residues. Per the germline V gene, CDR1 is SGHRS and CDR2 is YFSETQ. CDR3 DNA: TGCGCCAGCAGCTTGGGCCTCGACGGCTATGGCTACACCTTC. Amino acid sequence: CASSLGLDGYGYTF.

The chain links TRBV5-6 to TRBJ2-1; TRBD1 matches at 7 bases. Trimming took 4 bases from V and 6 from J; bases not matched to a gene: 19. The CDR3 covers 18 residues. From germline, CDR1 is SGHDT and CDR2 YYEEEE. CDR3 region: CASSPERPGQPGRNEQFF. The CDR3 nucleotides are TGTGCCAGCAGCCCCGAACGGCCGGGACAGCCGGGACGCAATGAGCAGTTCTTC.

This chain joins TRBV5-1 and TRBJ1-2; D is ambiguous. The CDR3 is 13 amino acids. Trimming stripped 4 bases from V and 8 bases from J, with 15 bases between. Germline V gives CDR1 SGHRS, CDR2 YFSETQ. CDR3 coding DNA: TGCGCCAGCAGCACGGACCTCTTGCTGGGCTACACCTTC. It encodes CASSTDLLLGYTF.

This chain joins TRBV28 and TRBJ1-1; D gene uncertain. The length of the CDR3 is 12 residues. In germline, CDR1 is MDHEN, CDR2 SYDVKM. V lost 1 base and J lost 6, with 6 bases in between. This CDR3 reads CASSLFGSEAFF. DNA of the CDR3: TGTGCCAGCAGTTTATTTGGTTCTGAAGCTTTCTTT. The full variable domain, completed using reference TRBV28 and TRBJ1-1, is DVKVTQSSRYLVKRTGEKVFLECVQDMDHENMFWYRQDPGLGLRLIYFSYDVKMKEKGDIPEGYSVSREKKERFSLILESASTNQTSMYLCASSLFGSEAFFGQGTRLTVV.

The CDR3 coding sequence is TGTGCCAGCAGGGGGACAGCTAACACCATATATTTT. Translated, it gives CASRGTANTIYF. V and J are TRBV2 and TRBJ1-3; 7 bases line up with TRBD1. This CDR3 has 12 residues. With 6 bases clipped from V and 7 bases from J, the junction kept 3 bases outside the gene matches. The germline V gene encodes CDR1 SNHLY and CDR2 FYNNEI.

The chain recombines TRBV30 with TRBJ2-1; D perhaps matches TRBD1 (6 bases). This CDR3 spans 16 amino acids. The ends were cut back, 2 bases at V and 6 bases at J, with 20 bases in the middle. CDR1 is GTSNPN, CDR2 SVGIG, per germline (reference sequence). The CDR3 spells CAWSKSARGWGNEQFF. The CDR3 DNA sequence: TGTGCCTGGAGTAAGTCCGCCAGGGGTTGGGGCAATGAGCAGTTCTTC.

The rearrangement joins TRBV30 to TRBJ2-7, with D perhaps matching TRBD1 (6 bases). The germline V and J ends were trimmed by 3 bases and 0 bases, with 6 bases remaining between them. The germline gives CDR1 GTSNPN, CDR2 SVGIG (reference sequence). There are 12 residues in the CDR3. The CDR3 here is CAWRDSSYEQYF. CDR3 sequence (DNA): TGTGCCTGGAGGGACAGCTCCTACGAGCAGTACTTC.